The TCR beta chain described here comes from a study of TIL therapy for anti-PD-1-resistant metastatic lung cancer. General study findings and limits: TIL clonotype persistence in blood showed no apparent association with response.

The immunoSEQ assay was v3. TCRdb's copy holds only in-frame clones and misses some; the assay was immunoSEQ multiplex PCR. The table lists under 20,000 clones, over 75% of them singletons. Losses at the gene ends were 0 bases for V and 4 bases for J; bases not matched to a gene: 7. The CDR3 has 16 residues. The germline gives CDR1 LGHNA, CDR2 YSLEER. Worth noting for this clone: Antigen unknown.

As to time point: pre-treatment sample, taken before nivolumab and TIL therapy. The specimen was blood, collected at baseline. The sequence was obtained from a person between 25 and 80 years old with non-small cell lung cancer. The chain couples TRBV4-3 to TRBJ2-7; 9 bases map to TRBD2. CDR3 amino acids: CASSQEFAGGLYEQYF. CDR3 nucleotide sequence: TGCGCCAGCAGCCAAGAATTCGCGGGGGGGCTGTACGAGCAGTACTTC.